The 5 T cell receptor beta chains listed next were all sequenced from one sample in a study of blood T cell repertoires in COVID-19. Profiling relied on immunoSEQ multiplex PCR, and the TCRdb table lists in-frame clones only, not all of them. In the table there are about 310,000 clones, 80% to 90% of which are singletons. Material for sequencing was peripheral blood. These receptors were obtained from a man aged 50-60 years with active or convalescent COVID-19.

V gene TRBV19 combines with J gene TRBJ2-3; no firm D call. V was shortened by 5 bases and J by 4 bases, with 10 bases between the two germline ends. CDR1 is LNHDA, CDR2 SQIVND, per germline (reference sequence). The CDR3 is 13 amino acids. In DNA form, the CDR3 reads TGTGCCAGTAGTCTTGGGCACGCAGATACGCAGTATTTT. Its protein product is CASSLGHADTQYF.

This rearrangement joins TRBV18 to TRBJ2-1; tentatively, D is TRBD2 (6 bases). CDR3 size: 15 residues. Per germline, CDR1 KGHSH and CDR2 LQKENI. V lost 2 bases and J 2 bases, leaving 10 bases between the germline ends. The CDR3 reads CASSPRDSTYNEQFF. DNA of the CDR3: TGTGCCAGCTCACCAAGGGACTCCACCTACAATGAGCAGTTCTTC.

The rearrangement joins TRBV6-4 to TRBJ1-4, with 7 nucleotides matching TRBD1. The V gene's germline CDR1 is MRHNA and CDR2 SNTAGT. The CDR3 loop spans 15 amino acids. V was pared by 3 bases and J by 3 bases, with 4 bases of the junction left unmatched. The CDR3 here is CASSDTGAPNEKLFF. DNA of the CDR3: TGTGCCAGCAGTGATACAGGGGCCCCTAATGAAAAACTGTTTTTT.

This chain joins TRBV7-8 and TRBJ1-2; maybe TRBD1 (6 bases). V lost 5 bases, J lost 6 bases, and 22 bases lay in between. Germline CDR1 is SGHVS and CDR2 is FQNEAQ. The CDR3 consists of 16 residues. CDR3 DNA: TGTGCCAGCAGCGCAACAACAGGGTCCTCTCCGAATGGCTACACCTTC. Its protein is CASSATTGSSPNGYTF.

This rearrangement joins TRBV2 to TRBJ2-2, with TRBD1 matching 7 bases. This CDR3 has 16 residues. CDR1 and CDR2 from the germline V gene are SNHLY and FYNNEI. With V trimmed by 3 bases and J by 0 bases, 4 bases remained unmatched. This chain's CDR3 is CASSDAGTANTGELFF. CDR3 nucleotide sequence: TGTGCCAGCAGTGACGCCGGGACAGCGAACACCGGGGAGCTGTTTTTT.